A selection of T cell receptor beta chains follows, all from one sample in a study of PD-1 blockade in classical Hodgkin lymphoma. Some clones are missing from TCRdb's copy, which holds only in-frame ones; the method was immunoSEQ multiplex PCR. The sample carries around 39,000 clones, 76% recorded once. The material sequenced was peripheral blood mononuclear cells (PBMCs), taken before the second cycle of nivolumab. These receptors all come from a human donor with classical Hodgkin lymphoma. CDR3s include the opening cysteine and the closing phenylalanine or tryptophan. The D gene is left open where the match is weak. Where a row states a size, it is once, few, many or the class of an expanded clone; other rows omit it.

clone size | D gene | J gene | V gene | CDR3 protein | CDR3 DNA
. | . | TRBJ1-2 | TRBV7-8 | CASSSDTFYGYTF | TGTGCCAGCAGCTCGGACACCTTCTATGGCTACACCTTC
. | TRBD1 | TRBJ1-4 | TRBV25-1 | CASSDLDRGSEKLFF | TGTGCCAGCAGTGACCTCGACAGGGGGAGTGAAAAACTGTTTTTT
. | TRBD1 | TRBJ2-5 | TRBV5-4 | CASSAPPGQGQETQYF | TGTGCCAGCAGCGCCCCCCCCGGACAGGGACAAGAGACCCAGTACTTC
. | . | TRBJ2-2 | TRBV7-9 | CASSYQNTGELFF | TGTGCCAGCAGCTACCAGAACACCGGGGAGCTGTTTTTT
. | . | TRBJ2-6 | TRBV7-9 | CASSLETNVLTF | TGTGCCAGCAGCTTAGAAACCAACGTCCTGACTTTC
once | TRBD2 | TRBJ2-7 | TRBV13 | CASSGTSVKRSEQYF | TGTGCCAGCAGCGGGACTAGCGTTAAAAGGAGCGAGCAGTACTTC
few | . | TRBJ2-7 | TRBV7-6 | CASSSRAQGYEQYF | TGTGCCAGCAGCTCCCGGGCCCAAGGCTACGAGCAGTACTTC
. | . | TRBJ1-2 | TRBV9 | CASSGANLGQNYGYTF | TGTGCCAGCAGCGGAGCAAACCTGGGCCAAAACTATGGCTACACCTTC
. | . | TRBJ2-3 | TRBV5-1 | CASSNEGRSFDTQYF | TGCGCCAGCAGCAACGAGGGGCGGAGCTTCGATACGCAGTATTTT
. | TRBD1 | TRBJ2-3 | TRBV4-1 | CASSLNRGSSDTQYF | TGCGCCAGCAGCCTAAACAGGGGTAGTTCAGATACGCAGTATTTT
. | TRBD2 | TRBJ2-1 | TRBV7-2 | CASSSGLAGTNEQFF | TGTGCCAGCAGCTCGGGACTAGCGGGGACCAATGAGCAGTTCTTC
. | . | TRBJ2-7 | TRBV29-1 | CSVYLEGTYEQYF | TGCAGCGTCTACTTGGAGGGGACCTACGAGCAGTACTTC
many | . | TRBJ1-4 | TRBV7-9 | CASSPGPSNEKLFF | TGTGCCAGCAGCCCCGGGCCCTCTAATGAAAAACTGTTTTTT
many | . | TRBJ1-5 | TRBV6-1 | CASSETLTQPQHF | TGTGCCAGCAGTGAAACCCTGACCCAGCCCCAGCATTTT
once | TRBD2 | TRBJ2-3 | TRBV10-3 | CAISEQLAATDTQYF | TGTGCCATCAGTGAGCAGCTAGCGGCCACAGATACGCAGTATTTT
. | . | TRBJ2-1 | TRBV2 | CASTRGSRGNEQFF | TGTGCCAGCACTCGAGGGAGTCGCGGCAATGAGCAGTTCTTC